A selection of T cell receptor beta chains follows, all from one sample in a study of breast tumors, draining lymph nodes, adjacent tissues. Via MiXCR, TCRdb re-called the multiplex PCR reads, giving one row per CDR3 protein. The sample includes 20,000 to 25,000 distinct CDR3 sequences, less than 25% of them seen just once. Sample: breast tumor tissue. These receptor sequences come from a female donor with breast cancer. Some clones in this sample may be carry-over from other donors' samples. The CDR3 runs from the conserved cysteine through the conserved F or W. The order of the fields is CDR3 protein, CDR3 DNA, D gene, J gene, clone size, V gene. A D gene is named only where the DNA matches it firmly. Rows give clone size only sometimes, using once, few, many, or a class for an expanded clone.

cdr3_aa: CASSLEGATSGYTF
cdr3_nt: TGTGCCAGCAGTTTGGAGGGGGCGACGAGTGGCTACACCTTC
d_call: TRBD1
j_call: TRBJ1-2
clone_size: many
v_call: TRBV28

cdr3_aa: CASSLTRQGMALSYTF
cdr3_nt: TGTGCCAGCAGCTTAACCCGGCAGGGAATGGCATTAAGCTACACCTTC
d_call: .
j_call: TRBJ1-2
clone_size: .
v_call: TRBV7-2

cdr3_aa: CASSLEQGANYGYTF
cdr3_nt: TGCGCCAGCAGCTTGGAACAGGGGGCGAACTATGGCTACACCTTC
d_call: TRBD1
j_call: TRBJ1-2
clone_size: many
v_call: TRBV5-1

cdr3_aa: CATSVSSGRSDTQYF
cdr3_nt: TGTGCCACCAGTGTGTCTAGCGGGAGGTCAGATACGCAGTATTTT
d_call: TRBD2
j_call: TRBJ2-3
clone_size: medium-sized
v_call: TRBV24-1

cdr3_aa: CAISDSPFRFDHQPQHF
cdr3_nt: TGTGCCATCAGTGACTCCCCCTTCAGGTTTGACCATCAGCCCCAGCATTTT
d_call: .
j_call: TRBJ1-5
clone_size: many
v_call: TRBV10-3

cdr3_aa: CASSEGLARDFYEQYF
cdr3_nt: TGTGCCAGCAGTGAAGGACTAGCCCGGGATTTCTACGAGCAGTACTTC
d_call: TRBD2
j_call: TRBJ2-7
clone_size: .
v_call: TRBV6-5

cdr3_aa: CASSLGGGRHQPQHF
cdr3_nt: TGTGCCAGCAGCTTGGGCGGGGGGCGCCATCAGCCCCAGCATTTT
d_call: .
j_call: TRBJ1-5
clone_size: many
v_call: TRBV5-6

cdr3_aa: CSARIRSHEQYF
cdr3_nt: TGCAGTGCTAGAATAAGGTCCCACGAGCAGTACTTC
d_call: .
j_call: TRBJ2-7
clone_size: many
v_call: TRBV20-1

cdr3_aa: CASSTWTGSGYEQYF
cdr3_nt: TGTGCCAGCAGCACGTGGACAGGGTCCGGCTACGAGCAGTACTTC
d_call: TRBD1
j_call: TRBJ2-7
clone_size: many
v_call: TRBV7-2

cdr3_aa: CASQGGGRINEQFF
cdr3_nt: TGTGCCAGTCAAGGGGGAGGGAGGATTAATGAGCAGTTCTTC
d_call: .
j_call: TRBJ2-1
clone_size: few
v_call: TRBV28

cdr3_aa: CASSDGTGSYSTQYF
cdr3_nt: TGTGCCAGCAGCGACGGGACTGGATCATACAGTACGCAGTATTTT
d_call: .
j_call: TRBJ2-3
clone_size: many
v_call: TRBV11-2

cdr3_aa: CASTGVLDNEQFF
cdr3_nt: TGTGCCAGCACGGGGGTCCTAGACAATGAGCAGTTCTTC
d_call: .
j_call: TRBJ2-1
clone_size: many
v_call: TRBV5-8

cdr3_aa: CASSVEGGRKGPNLYEQYF
cdr3_nt: TGTGCCAGCAGCGTAGAAGGAGGAAGAAAGGGGCCCAACCTATACGAGCAGTACTTC
d_call: .
j_call: TRBJ2-7
clone_size: many
v_call: TRBV9

cdr3_aa: CASSGTGDTEAFF
cdr3_nt: TGTGCCAGCAGTGGGACAGGAGACACTGAAGCTTTCTTT
d_call: TRBD1
j_call: TRBJ1-1
clone_size: .
v_call: TRBV25-1

cdr3_aa: CASSRGGSSYNEQFF
cdr3_nt: TGTGCCAGCAGCCGAGGGGGTAGCTCCTACAATGAGCAGTTCTTC
d_call: .
j_call: TRBJ2-1
clone_size: many
v_call: TRBV12-3/TRBV12-4

cdr3_aa: CASSQFGRSSGTNTQYF
cdr3_nt: TGTGCCAGCAGCCAATTCGGTCGGTCTTCGGGAACTAATACGCAGTATTTT
d_call: .
j_call: TRBJ2-3
clone_size: many
v_call: TRBV3-1

cdr3_aa: CASSPTDLRFSGANVLTF
cdr3_nt: TGTGCCAGTAGTCCCACTGACCTTCGTTTCTCTGGGGCCAACGTCCTGACTTTC
d_call: .
j_call: TRBJ2-6
clone_size: many
v_call: TRBV19

cdr3_aa: CASSQVPAKGEGFGYTF
cdr3_nt: TGTGCCAGCAGCCAAGTTCCGGCAAAGGGAGAAGGTTTTGGCTACACCTTC
d_call: .
j_call: TRBJ1-2
clone_size: many
v_call: TRBV4-2

cdr3_aa: CASSEVQGGEKLFF
cdr3_nt: TGTGCCAGCAGTGAAGTGCAGGGTGGCGAAAAACTGTTTTTT
d_call: .
j_call: TRBJ1-4
clone_size: many
v_call: TRBV6-1

cdr3_aa: CASRKAWEQYF
cdr3_nt: TGTGCCAGCCGTAAGGCGTGGGAGCAGTACTTC
d_call: .
j_call: TRBJ2-7
clone_size: many
v_call: TRBV6-5

cdr3_aa: CATAMGQSYEQYF
cdr3_nt: TGTGCCACCGCGATGGGACAGTCCTACGAGCAGTACTTC
d_call: TRBD1
j_call: TRBJ2-7
clone_size: many
v_call: TRBV6-1

cdr3_aa: CASSEDGARTDTQYF
cdr3_nt: TGTGCCAGCAGTGAGGACGGCGCGCGCACAGATACGCAGTATTTT
d_call: .
j_call: TRBJ2-3
clone_size: .
v_call: TRBV28

cdr3_aa: CASKANYGYTF
cdr3_nt: TGCGCCAGCAAGGCTAACTATGGCTACACCTTC
d_call: .
j_call: TRBJ1-2
clone_size: many
v_call: TRBV5-1

cdr3_aa: CSAYWTSNYGYTF
cdr3_nt: TGCAGTGCTTATTGGACCTCTAACTATGGCTACACCTTC
d_call: .
j_call: TRBJ1-2
clone_size: many
v_call: TRBV20-1

cdr3_aa: CAGRVNYEQYF
cdr3_nt: TGTGCCGGGAGGGTTAACTACGAGCAGTACTTC
d_call: TRBD2
j_call: TRBJ2-7
clone_size: many
v_call: TRBV30

cdr3_aa: CASSETYGSVETQYF
cdr3_nt: TGTGCCAGCAGTGAAACTTACGGGAGTGTAGAGACCCAGTACTTC
d_call: .
j_call: TRBJ2-5
clone_size: many
v_call: TRBV6-1

cdr3_aa: CASIWRGASYEQYF
cdr3_nt: TGTGCCAGCATATGGAGGGGCGCCTCCTACGAGCAGTACTTC
d_call: .
j_call: TRBJ2-7
clone_size: many
v_call: TRBV28

cdr3_aa: CASSEERREPQHF
cdr3_nt: TGTGCCAGCAGTGAAGAAAGGAGGGAGCCCCAGCATTTT
d_call: .
j_call: TRBJ1-5
clone_size: many
v_call: TRBV6-1

cdr3_aa: CASSESRDNTGELFF
cdr3_nt: TGCGCCAGCAGTGAGTCCCGGGATAACACCGGGGAGCTGTTTTTT
d_call: .
j_call: TRBJ2-2
clone_size: many
v_call: TRBV10-1

cdr3_aa: CATAGGLAGNSYEQYF
cdr3_nt: TGTGCCACCGCGGGTGGACTAGCGGGGAACTCCTACGAGCAGTACTTC
d_call: TRBD2
j_call: TRBJ2-7
clone_size: .
v_call: TRBV10-3

cdr3_aa: CASSQDEGAYEQYF
cdr3_nt: TGTGCCAGCAGCCAAGATGAGGGAGCCTACGAGCAGTACTTC
d_call: .
j_call: TRBJ2-7
clone_size: .
v_call: TRBV3-1

cdr3_aa: CSARAVAGVGADTQYF
cdr3_nt: TGCAGTGCTAGAGCCGTAGCGGGAGTGGGGGCAGATACGCAGTATTTT
d_call: TRBD2
j_call: TRBJ2-3
clone_size: many
v_call: TRBV20-1

cdr3_aa: CASRPMGRSEKLFF
cdr3_nt: TGTGCCAGCAGGCCCATGGGACGTAGTGAAAAACTGTTTTTT
d_call: .
j_call: TRBJ1-4
clone_size: many
v_call: TRBV28

cdr3_aa: CASSLVGRGANVLTF
cdr3_nt: TGTGCCAGCAGCTTAGTCGGCCGTGGGGCCAACGTCCTGACTTTC
d_call: .
j_call: TRBJ2-6
clone_size: many
v_call: TRBV14

cdr3_aa: CASSLAGRQPQHF
cdr3_nt: TGTGCCAGCAGCTTAGCGGGAAGGCAGCCCCAGCATTTT
d_call: .
j_call: TRBJ1-5
clone_size: medium-sized
v_call: TRBV7-6